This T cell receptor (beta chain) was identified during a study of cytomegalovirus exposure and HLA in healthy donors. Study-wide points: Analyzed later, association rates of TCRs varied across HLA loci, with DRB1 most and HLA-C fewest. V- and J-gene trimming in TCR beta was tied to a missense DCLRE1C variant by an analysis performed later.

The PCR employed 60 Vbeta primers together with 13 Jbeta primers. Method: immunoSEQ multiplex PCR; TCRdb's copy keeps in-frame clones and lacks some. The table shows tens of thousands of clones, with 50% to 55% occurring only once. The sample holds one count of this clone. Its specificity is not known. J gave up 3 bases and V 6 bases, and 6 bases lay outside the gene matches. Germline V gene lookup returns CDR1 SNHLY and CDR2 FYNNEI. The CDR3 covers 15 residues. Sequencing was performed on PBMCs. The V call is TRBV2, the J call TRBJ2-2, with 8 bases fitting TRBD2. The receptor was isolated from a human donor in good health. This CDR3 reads CASSSRGGHTGELFF. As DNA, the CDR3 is TGTGCCAGCAGCTCCCGGGGGGGGCACACCGGGGAGCTGTTTTTT.